The clone carrying this TCR beta chain was counted between two and nine times. These data are taken from a study of blood T cell repertoires in COVID-19. Turning to the study itself: COVID-19 samples, acute and convalescent, were from the United States, Italy and Spain. From T cells, B-cell-depleted T cells, or PBMCs came the material, which was cDNA or gDNA.

With 0 bases removed from V and 7 bases from J, the gap between germline ends came to 7 bases. Per the germline V gene, CDR1 is LGHNA and CDR2 is YNFKEQ. This CDR3 region has 14 residues. In the original analysis: Amplification with reference gene primers provided the estimates of nucleated cell counts. Some clones are missing from TCRdb's copy, which holds only in-frame ones; the method was immunoSEQ multiplex PCR. V and J calls and clone size are as listed in that table; D and trimming were resolved from the DNA. The data hold tens of thousands of clones, with 75% to 90% observed a single time. This clonotype was obtained from a human donor in a cohort sampled during active COVID-19. The chain links TRBV4-2 to TRBJ1-6, with D possibly matching TRBD1 (5 bases). Sequencing was done on a sample of peripheral blood. The CDR3 protein is CASSQDGGNSPLHF. The CDR3 DNA reads TGTGCCAGCAGCCAAGATGGGGGGAATTCACCCCTCCACTTT.